This is a list of T cell receptor beta chains from one sample in a study of a mutant IDH1 vaccine in newly diagnosed glioma. Their antigens remain unidentified. Data came from immunoSEQ multiplex PCR; TCRdb stores just in-frame clones and leaves some out. The sample has around 66,000 clones, 75% to 85% seen once. The source material was PBMCs, sampled from a glioma patient whose treatment included an IDH1 peptide vaccine. These TCRs come from a man aged 50-60 years with glioma. The CDR3 runs from the conserved cysteine through the conserved F or W. The order of the fields is CDR3 protein, CDR3 DNA, clone size, D gene, CDR3 length, V gene, J gene. A D gene is named only where the DNA matches it firmly. Expanded clones are given a class, and other clones once, few, many or no size at all.

cdr3_aa: CASRQGANNKGYTF; cdr3_nt: TGTGCCAGTAGGCAGGGGGCCAACAATAAAGGCTACACCTTC; clone_size: NA; d_call: TRBD1; cdr3_length: 14; v_call: TRBV19; j_call: TRBJ1-2
cdr3_aa: CASRGGDLSQEHSGANVLTF; cdr3_nt: TGTGCCAGCAGGGGCGGGGACCTGTCGCAAGAACACTCTGGGGCCAACGTCCTGACTTTC; clone_size: NA; d_call: NA; cdr3_length: 20; v_call: TRBV6-4; j_call: TRBJ2-6
cdr3_aa: CASSLGSQGALGYTF; cdr3_nt: TGTGCCAGCAGCTTAGGTTCGCAGGGGGCGCTTGGCTACACCTTC; clone_size: NA; d_call: TRBD1; cdr3_length: 15; v_call: TRBV5-4; j_call: TRBJ1-2
cdr3_aa: CASSYSGRGRTGELFF; cdr3_nt: TGTGCCAGCAGTTACTCGGGTCGCGGGAGGACCGGGGAGCTGTTTTTT; clone_size: NA; d_call: TRBD2; cdr3_length: 16; v_call: TRBV6-5; j_call: TRBJ2-2
cdr3_aa: CSAASVLAHEQYF; cdr3_nt: TGCAGCGCCGCCTCGGTCCTCGCCCACGAGCAGTACTTC; clone_size: NA; d_call: NA; cdr3_length: 13; v_call: TRBV29-1; j_call: TRBJ2-7
cdr3_aa: CASSARGEKLFF; cdr3_nt: TGTGCCAGCAGTGCGAGGGGAGAAAAACTGTTTTTT; clone_size: NA; d_call: NA; cdr3_length: 12; v_call: TRBV28; j_call: TRBJ1-4
cdr3_aa: CASSQVLAGGPNEQFF; cdr3_nt: TGCGCCAGCAGCCAGGTACTAGCGGGGGGGCCCAATGAGCAGTTCTTC; clone_size: once; d_call: TRBD2; cdr3_length: 16; v_call: TRBV4-1; j_call: TRBJ2-1
cdr3_aa: CASSEAPRQGAYNEQFF; cdr3_nt: TGTGCCAGCAGCGAAGCACCCCGACAGGGGGCCTACAATGAGCAGTTCTTC; clone_size: NA; d_call: TRBD1; cdr3_length: 17; v_call: TRBV2; j_call: TRBJ2-1
cdr3_aa: CASSEGGEETQYF; cdr3_nt: TGTGCCAGCAGTGAAGGGGGGGAAGAGACCCAGTACTTC; clone_size: NA; d_call: NA; cdr3_length: 13; v_call: TRBV6-1; j_call: TRBJ2-5
cdr3_aa: CASSVAHQETQYF; cdr3_nt: TGTGCCAGCAGCGTAGCCCACCAAGAGACCCAGTACTTC; clone_size: NA; d_call: NA; cdr3_length: 13; v_call: TRBV9; j_call: TRBJ2-5
cdr3_aa: CASSGRTLSTNEKLFF; cdr3_nt: TGTGCCAGCAGTGGCCGGACACTATCAACTAATGAAAAACTGTTTTTT; clone_size: NA; d_call: NA; cdr3_length: 16; v_call: TRBV27; j_call: TRBJ1-4
cdr3_aa: CASSVGVQTETQYF; cdr3_nt: TGTGCCAGCAGCGTTGGGGTCCAGACAGAGACCCAGTACTTC; clone_size: NA; d_call: NA; cdr3_length: 14; v_call: TRBV9; j_call: TRBJ2-5
cdr3_aa: CASSTGTGYEAFF; cdr3_nt: TGTGCCAGCAGCACCGGGACAGGGTATGAAGCTTTCTTT; clone_size: NA; d_call: TRBD1; cdr3_length: 13; v_call: TRBV28; j_call: TRBJ1-1
cdr3_aa: CASSPRRAWNEQFF; cdr3_nt: TGTGCCAGCAGCCCACGCCGGGCCTGGAATGAGCAGTTCTTC; clone_size: NA; d_call: NA; cdr3_length: 14; v_call: TRBV7-8; j_call: TRBJ2-1
cdr3_aa: CASTPLGPPEAFF; cdr3_nt: TGTGCCAGCACCCCGCTCGGGCCCCCTGAAGCTTTCTTT; clone_size: NA; d_call: NA; cdr3_length: 13; v_call: TRBV6-5; j_call: TRBJ1-1